The rows below give T cell receptor beta chains drawn from one sample of a study of PD-L1 blockade in urothelial cancer. Sequencing used immunoSEQ multiplex PCR; TCRdb keeps in-frame clones, though not all of them. The top ten clones hold approximately 9% of a sample with more than 35,000 clones, approximately 40% of them seen once. This specimen consisted of tumor tissue, obtained before atezolizumab (anti-PD-L1) treatment. These TCRs come from a man in his sixties with urothelial cancer. Both conserved end residues are part of each CDR3. D genes are given only for firm matches. The size entry is marked missing in some rows and otherwise reads once, few, many or a size class.

V	J	D	size	CDR3	DNA
TRBV28	TRBJ1-2	-	-	CASSPRGRLHLANYGYTF	TGTGCCAGCAGTCCTCGGGGGCGACTCCACTTAGCTAACTATGGCTACACCTTC
TRBV30	TRBJ2-5	-	-	CAWEARETQYF	TGTGCCTGGGAAGCCAGAGAGACCCAGTACTTC
TRBV15	TRBJ1-1	-	-	CATSRDVVNTEAFF	TGTGCCACCAGCAGAGATGTAGTGAACACTGAAGCTTTCTTT
TRBV12-5	TRBJ2-1	TRBD2	-	CASGLVPSGRNEQFF	TGTGCTAGTGGTTTGGTACCTAGCGGGAGGAATGAGCAGTTCTTC
TRBV15	TRBJ2-3	TRBD1	-	CATSRKTRGRANTQYF	TGTGCCACCAGCAGAAAAACCAGGGGGCGGGCAAATACGCAGTATTTT
TRBV9	TRBJ2-5	-	few	CASSGTFQETQYF	TGTGCCAGCAGCGGGACCTTCCAAGAGACCCAGTACTTC
TRBV4-1	TRBJ1-2	TRBD1	medium-sized	CASSQDGFSQGAGYTF	TGCGCCAGCAGCCAAGATGGGTTTTCACAGGGGGCTGGCTACACCTTC
TRBV11-3	TRBJ2-7	TRBD1	many	CASSQGQGLSYEQYF	TGTGCCAGCAGCCAGGGACAGGGACTCTCCTACGAGCAGTACTTC
TRBV11-3	TRBJ2-5	TRBD2	-	CASSPGTSGNQETQYF	TGTGCCAGCAGCCCGGGCACTAGCGGGAACCAAGAGACCCAGTACTTC
TRBV9	TRBJ1-1	TRBD1	many	CASSGPLGQGAWDTEAFF	TGTGCCAGCAGCGGGCCCTTAGGACAGGGGGCCTGGGACACTGAAGCTTTCTTT
TRBV25-1	TRBJ2-3	-	once	CASSLGGSTDTQYF	TGTGCCAGCAGCCTGGGTGGTAGCACAGATACGCAGTATTTT
TRBV7-6	TRBJ2-5	TRBD2	-	CASSTGGLAGQETQYF	TGTGCCAGCAGTACCGGGGGACTAGCGGGGCAAGAGACCCAGTACTTC
TRBV5-1	TRBJ2-1	TRBD2	-	CATGRGVTYNEQFF	TGCGCCACGGGGAGGGGCGTTACTTACAATGAGCAGTTCTTC
TRBV14	TRBJ2-1	TRBD2	-	CASSRTSGRVAYNEQFF	TGTGCCAGCAGCCGGACTAGCGGGAGGGTGGCCTACAATGAGCAGTTCTTC
TRBV4-1	TRBJ2-2	-	many	CASSLLTTQTTGELFF	TGCGCCAGCAGCCTCCTGACTACCCAGACCACCGGGGAGCTGTTTTTT
TRBV6-7	TRBJ1-3	-	-	CASSEALRVGTIYF	TGTGCCAGCAGTGAAGCGTTAAGGGTAGGGACCATATATTTT
TRBV11-3	TRBJ2-5	-	few	CASRPRTHRQETQYF	TGTGCCAGCAGACCCCGGACCCACCGACAAGAGACCCAGTACTTC